The 21 T cell receptor beta chains reported below all come from one sample, sequenced in a study of blood T cell repertoires in COVID-19. Profiling relied on immunoSEQ multiplex PCR, and the TCRdb table lists in-frame clones only, not all of them. The sample consists of about 270,000 clones, approximately 86% of them appearing once. Sequencing was carried out using peripheral blood. The receptor source for this set is a man in his forties with active or convalescent COVID-19.

V usage is TRBV12-3 or TRBV12-4 and J usage is TRBJ1-2; TRBD1 might be the D (5 bases). Trimming removed 3 bases at V and 5 bases at J, with 10 bases between. This CDR3 is built from 13 residues. In DNA, the CDR3 is TGTGCCAGCAGTTTGGCTGGGGGGTATGGCTACACCTTC. Amino acid sequence: CASSLAGGYGYTF.

The chain has TRBV5-4 and TRBJ2-2, with 10 bases aligning to TRBD1. Trimming removed 4 bases from V and 6 bases from J; junction bases left unmatched: 6. The CDR3 totals 15 residues. Germline CDR1 and CDR2: SGHNT and YYREEE (reference sequence). CDR3 bases: TGTGCCAGCAGCCCGGGACAGGGGATGGCCGGGGAGCTGTTTTTT. It encodes CASSPGQGMAGELFF.

The rearrangement joins TRBV24-1 to TRBJ2-5, with D maybe TRBD2 (5 bases). The CDR3 sequence is 16 residues long. Germline CDR1 is KGHDR and CDR2 is SFDVKD. V was cut by 3 bases and J by 4 bases, with 17 bases left in between. CDR3 DNA: TGTGCCACCAGTGATACCTTCGGGGTGGGTCCAGAGACCCAGTACTTC. Translation gives CATSDTFGVGPETQYF.

This chain links TRBV19 with TRBJ1-1; D not certain. The CDR3 length is 13 residues. Trimming took off 10 bases at V and 1 base at J, with 13 bases between the two ends. Germline-derived CDR1 and CDR2 are LNHDA and SQIVND (reference sequence). The CDR3 region is CATRTAGNTEAFF. The DNA of the CDR3 is TGTGCCACCAGAACCGCAGGGAACACTGAAGCTTTCTTT. Full variable domain (rest looked up from reference TRBV19 and TRBJ1-1): DGGITQSPKYLFRKEGQNVTLSCEQNLNHDAMYWYRQDPGQGLRLIYYSQIVNDFQKGDIAEGYSVSREKKESFPLTVTSAQKNPTAFYLCATRTAGNTEAFFGQGTRLTVV.

V gene TRBV10-3 combines with J gene TRBJ1-3, with D perhaps matching TRBD1 (5 bases). V was pared by 6 bases and J by 4 bases, with 13 bases between. The CDR3 totals 14 residues. Germline CDR1 reads ENHRY; CDR2 reads SYGVKD. The CDR3 sequence: CAISVTDTGNTIYF. DNA for the CDR3: TGTGCCATCAGCGTGACAGACACCGGAAACACCATATATTTT.

The chain recombines TRBV12-3 or TRBV12-4 with TRBJ2-1; a weak D match, TRBD2 (5 bases). Trimming pared 10 bases from V and 4 bases from J, leaving 14 bases between. This CDR3 spans 13 amino acids. The CDR3 region has the DNA TGTGCCATTACTAGGAGCGGATACAATGAGCAGTTCTTC. The encoded protein is CAITRSGYNEQFF.

The rearrangement joins TRBV10-1 to TRBJ2-5, with D perhaps TRBD1 (6 bases). This CDR3 is built from 14 residues. V was pared by 2 bases and J by 4 bases, with 11 bases between. From germline, CDR1 is WNHNN and CDR2 SYGVQD (reference sequence). The CDR3 bases are TGCGCCAGCAGTGAGGGGGGCGCTGGAGAGACCCAGTACTTC. Translation gives CASSEGGAGETQYF.

This chain connects TRBV5-4 to TRBJ1-1; D gene unclear. This CDR3 contains 15 residues. V was cut by 0 bases and J by 0 bases, with 9 bases left in between. CDR1 SGHNT and CDR2 YYREEE come from the germline V gene (reference sequence). This chain's CDR3 is CASSLVSPMNTEAFF. CDR3 coding DNA: TGTGCCAGCAGCTTGGTGTCACCTATGAACACTGAAGCTTTCTTT.

The J gene is TRBJ1-3, the V gene TRBV9; D not resolved. CDR3 length: 13 amino acids. CDR1 is SGDLS, CDR2 YYNGEE, per germline. Between the trimmed V and J ends, which lost 3 bases and 3 bases, there was a span of 7 bases. Here the CDR3 reads CASSDPHGNTIYF. The CDR3 nucleotides are TGTGCCAGCAGCGACCCACATGGAAACACCATATATTTT.

J is TRBJ1-1 and V is TRBV19; D might be TRBD1 (6 bases). The CDR3 length is 14 residues. V was pared by 9 bases and J by 3 bases, with 17 bases between. The germline CDR1 and CDR2 sequences are LNHDA and SQIVND (reference sequence). Here the CDR3 DNA reads TGTGCCAGCCGACACAGGGAGGGTCACACTGAAGCTTTCTTT. This encodes CASRHREGHTEAFF. The whole variable domain, remainder taken from reference TRBV19 and TRBJ1-1, is DGGITQSPKYLFRKEGQNVTLSCEQNLNHDAMYWYRQDPGQGLRLIYYSQIVNDFQKGDIAEGYSVSREKKESFPLTVTSAQKNPTAFYLCASRHREGHTEAFFGQGTRLTVV.

This clone was counted between two and nine times. This rearrangement joins TRBV11-2 to TRBJ1-3, with no clear D. The germline CDR1 and CDR2 sequences are SGHAT and FQNNGV. CDR3 size: 13 residues. Trimming pared 6 bases from V and 4 bases from J, leaving 10 bases between. In DNA form, the CDR3 reads TGTGCCAGCAGTCTCCTAACGGGAAACACCATATATTTT. This sequence encodes CASSLLTGNTIYF.

The V call is TRBV5-1, the J call TRBJ1-1, with D tentatively TRBD1 (5 bases). Germline V gene data show CDR1 as SGHRS and CDR2 as YFSETQ. Trimming removed 0 bases at V and 1 base at J, with 10 bases between. CDR3 length equals 15 residues. As DNA, the CDR3 is TGCGCCAGCAGCTTGGGTCCGGGGGGGAACACTGAAGCTTTCTTT. Amino acid sequence: CASSLGPGGNTEAFF.

Of note for this clone: One junction end disagrees with the germline gene, perhaps due to a read error. V is TRBV10-1 and J is TRBJ2-1; 10 bases align to TRBD2. Germline CDR1 is WNHNN and CDR2 is SYGVQD (reference sequence). CDR3 length: 16 residues. In DNA, the CDR3 is TGCGCCAGCAGGTCTAGCGGGAGACTAGGAGAGGATGAGGAGTTCTTC. Protein product: CASRSSGRLGEDEEFF.

The CDR3 nucleotides read TGTGCCAGCAGGTCGGGGCGGGGGGACAAAAACATTCAGTACTTC. The encoded protein is CASRSGRGDKNIQYF. This chain joins TRBV27 and TRBJ2-4; 8 bases match TRBD2. Germline CDR1 MNHEY, CDR2 SMNVEV (reference sequence). This CDR3 contains 15 residues. V dropped 6 bases and J dropped 3; count of bases not matched to a gene: 7.

The genes are TRBV9 and TRBJ2-3; the match to TRBD2 covers 13 bases. This CDR3 spans 15 amino acids. J lost 4 bases, V lost 5 bases, and 4 bases had no gene match. Germline V gene data show CDR1 as SGDLS and CDR2 as YYNGEE. The CDR3 protein is CASRGLAGVSDTQYF. The CDR3 DNA reads TGTGCCAGCAGAGGACTAGCGGGAGTGTCAGATACGCAGTATTTT. Combining the CDR3 with reference TRBV9 and TRBJ2-3 gives the whole variable domain DSGVTQTPKHLITATGQRVTLRCSPRSGDLSVYWYQQSLDQGLQFLIQYYNGEERAKGNILERFSAQQFPDLHSELNLSSLELGDSALYFCASRGLAGVSDTQYFGPGTRLTVL.

This chain joins TRBV7-6 and TRBJ2-7; 7 bases fit TRBD1. The CDR3 contains 16 residues. The junction had 10 bases not matched to a gene; V was cut back by 5 bases and J by 0 bases. CDR1 is SGHVS and CDR2 is FNYEAQ in the germline V gene. CDR3 bases: TGTGCCAGCAGCACCGGACAGGCGGTGAGCTCCTACGAGCAGTACTTC. Its protein product is CASSTGQAVSSYEQYF.

The chain combines TRBV12-3 or TRBV12-4 with TRBJ2-3; D remains unclear. V lost 6 bases and J 1 base, leaving 8 bases between the germline ends. The CDR3 extends over 13 amino acids. The chain's CDR3 is CASRSTGTDTQYF. As DNA, the CDR3 is TGTGCCAGCAGAAGTACAGGCACAGATACGCAGTATTTT.

The chain recombines TRBV12-3 or TRBV12-4 with TRBJ1-1; D not certain. This CDR3 is 12 amino acids long. Trimming took 6 bases from V and 4 from J, leaving 9 bases between them. The CDR3 region has the DNA TGTGCCAGCAGAACTAGTGTCACTGAAGCTTTCTTT. Translated, it gives CASRTSVTEAFF.

The chain couples TRBV4-1 to TRBJ2-2, with 8 bases that match TRBD2. V lost 3 bases to trimming and J lost 7 bases; unmatched junction nucleotides: 7. The CDR3 has 15 residues. The V gene's germline CDR1 is MGHRA and CDR2 YSYEKL. CDR3 amino acids: CASSHSGLVGGELFF. The CDR3 DNA reads TGCGCCAGCAGCCACTCGGGACTAGTAGGCGGGGAGCTGTTTTTT.

The chain uses TRBV5-1 and TRBJ1-1, with 9 bases lining up with TRBD1. This CDR3 is built from 15 residues. Germline CDR1 is SGHRS and CDR2 is YFSETQ. V shed 4 bases and J 2 bases; nucleotides not matched to a gene: 6. The CDR3 region is CASSDGTGKNTEAFF. The CDR3 DNA reads as TGCGCCAGCAGCGATGGGACAGGGAAAAACACTGAAGCTTTCTTT.

As for this clone: Other nucleotide sequences in the sample specify the same CDR3. The chain links TRBV5-1 to TRBJ1-4; TRBD1 is a possible D gene (6 bases). The V gene lost 3 bases and the J gene lost 4 bases, with 13 bases spanning the gap. Per the germline V gene, CDR1 is SGHRS and CDR2 is YFSETQ. The CDR3 is 15 residues long. The CDR3 bases are TGCGCCAGCAGCTCGGGGGGCAGCTTTAATGAAAAACTGTTTTTT. It is translated as CASSSGGSFNEKLFF.